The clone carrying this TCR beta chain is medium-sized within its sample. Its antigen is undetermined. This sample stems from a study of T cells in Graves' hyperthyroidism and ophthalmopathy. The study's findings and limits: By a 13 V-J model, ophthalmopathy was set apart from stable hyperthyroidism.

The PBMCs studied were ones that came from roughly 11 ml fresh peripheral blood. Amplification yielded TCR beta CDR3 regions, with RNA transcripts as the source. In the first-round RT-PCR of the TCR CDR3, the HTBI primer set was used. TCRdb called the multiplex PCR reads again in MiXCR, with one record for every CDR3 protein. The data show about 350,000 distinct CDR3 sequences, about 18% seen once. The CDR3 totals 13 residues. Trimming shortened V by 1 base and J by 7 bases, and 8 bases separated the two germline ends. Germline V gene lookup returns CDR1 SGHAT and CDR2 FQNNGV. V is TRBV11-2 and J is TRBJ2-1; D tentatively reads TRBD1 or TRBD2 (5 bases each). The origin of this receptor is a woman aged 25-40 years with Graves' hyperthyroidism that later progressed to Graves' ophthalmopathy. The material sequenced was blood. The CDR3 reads CASSLGGLNEQFF. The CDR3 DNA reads TGTGCCAGCAGCTTAGGGGGGTTAAATGAGCAGTTCTTC.